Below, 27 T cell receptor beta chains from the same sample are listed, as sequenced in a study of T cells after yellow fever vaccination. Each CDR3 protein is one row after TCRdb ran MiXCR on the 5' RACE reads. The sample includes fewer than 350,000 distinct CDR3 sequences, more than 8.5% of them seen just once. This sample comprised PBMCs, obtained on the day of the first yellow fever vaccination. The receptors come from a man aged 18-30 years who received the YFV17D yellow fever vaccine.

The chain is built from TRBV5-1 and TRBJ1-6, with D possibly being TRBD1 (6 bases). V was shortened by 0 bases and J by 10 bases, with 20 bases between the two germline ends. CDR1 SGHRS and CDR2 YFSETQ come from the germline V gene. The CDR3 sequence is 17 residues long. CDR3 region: CASSLELTRGRGSPLHF. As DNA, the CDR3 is TGCGCCAGCAGCTTGGAGCTTACCAGGGGACGCGGATCACCCCTCCACTTT.

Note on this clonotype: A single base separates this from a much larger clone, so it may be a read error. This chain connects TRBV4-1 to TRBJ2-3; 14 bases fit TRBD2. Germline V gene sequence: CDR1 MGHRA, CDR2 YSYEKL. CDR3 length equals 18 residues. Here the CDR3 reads CPSSQDKGLAGVTDTQYF. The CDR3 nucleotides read TGCCCCAGCAGCCAAGATAAGGGACTAGCGGGGGTGACAGATACGCAGTATTTT.

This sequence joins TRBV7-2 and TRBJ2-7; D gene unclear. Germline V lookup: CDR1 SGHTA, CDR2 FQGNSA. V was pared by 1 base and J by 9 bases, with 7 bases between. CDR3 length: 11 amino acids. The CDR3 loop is CASSLEYGQYV. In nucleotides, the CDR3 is TGTGCCAGCAGCTTAGAATATGGGCAGTACGTC.

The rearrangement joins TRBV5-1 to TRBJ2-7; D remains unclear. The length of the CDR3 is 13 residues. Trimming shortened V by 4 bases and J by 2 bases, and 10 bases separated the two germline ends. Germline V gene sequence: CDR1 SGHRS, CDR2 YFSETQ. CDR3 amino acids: CASSPTSTYEQYF. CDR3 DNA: TGCGCCAGCAGCCCGACATCCACCTACGAGCAGTACTTC.

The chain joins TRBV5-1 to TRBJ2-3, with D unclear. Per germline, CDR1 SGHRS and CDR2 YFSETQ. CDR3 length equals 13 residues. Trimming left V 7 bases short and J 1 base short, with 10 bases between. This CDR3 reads CASGVLGTDTQYF. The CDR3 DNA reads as TGCGCCAGCGGAGTCCTAGGCACAGATACGCAGTATTTT.

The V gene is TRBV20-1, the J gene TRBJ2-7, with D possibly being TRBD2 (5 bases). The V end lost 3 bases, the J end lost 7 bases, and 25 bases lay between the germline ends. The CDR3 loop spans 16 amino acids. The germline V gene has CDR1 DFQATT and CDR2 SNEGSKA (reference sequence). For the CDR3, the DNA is TGCAGTGCTAGTTACGGAGTGGGGAGAATTTACTTGGAGCAGTACTTC. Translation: CSASYGVGRIYLEQYF.

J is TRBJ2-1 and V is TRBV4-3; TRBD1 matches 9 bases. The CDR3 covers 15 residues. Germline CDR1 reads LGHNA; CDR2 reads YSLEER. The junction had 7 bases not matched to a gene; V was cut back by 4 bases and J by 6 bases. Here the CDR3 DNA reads TGCGCCAGCAGCCGAGGACAGGGGCTGGCCAATGAGCAGTTCTTC. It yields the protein CASSRGQGLANEQFF.

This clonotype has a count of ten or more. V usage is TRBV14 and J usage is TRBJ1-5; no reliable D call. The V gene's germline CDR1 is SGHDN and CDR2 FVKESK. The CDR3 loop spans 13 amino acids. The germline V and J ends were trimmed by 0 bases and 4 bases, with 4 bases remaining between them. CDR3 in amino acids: CASSQDSNQPQHF. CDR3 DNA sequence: TGTGCCAGCAGCCAAGATTCAAATCAGCCCCAGCATTTT.

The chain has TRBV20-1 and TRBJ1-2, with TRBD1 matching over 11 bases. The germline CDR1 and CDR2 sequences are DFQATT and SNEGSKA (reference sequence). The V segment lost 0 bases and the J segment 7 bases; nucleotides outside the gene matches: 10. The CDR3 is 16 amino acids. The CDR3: CSARDTSGQGAGGYTF. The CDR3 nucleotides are TGCAGTGCTAGAGATACCTCCGGACAGGGGGCAGGTGGCTACACCTTC.

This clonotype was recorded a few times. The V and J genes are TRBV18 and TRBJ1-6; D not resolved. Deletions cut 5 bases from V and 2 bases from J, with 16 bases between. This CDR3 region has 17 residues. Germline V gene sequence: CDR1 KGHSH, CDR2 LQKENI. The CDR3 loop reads CASSSGPSKPYNSPLHF. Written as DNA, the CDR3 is TGTGCCAGCTCATCCGGGCCCTCTAAACCCTATAATTCACCCCTCCACTTT.

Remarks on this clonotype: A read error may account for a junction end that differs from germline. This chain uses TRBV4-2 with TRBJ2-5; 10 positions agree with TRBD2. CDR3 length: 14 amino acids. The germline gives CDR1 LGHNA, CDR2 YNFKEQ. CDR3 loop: CASSQVALAGTVNF. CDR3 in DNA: TGTGCCAGCAGCCAAGTGGCACTAGCGGGGACCGTCAACTTC.

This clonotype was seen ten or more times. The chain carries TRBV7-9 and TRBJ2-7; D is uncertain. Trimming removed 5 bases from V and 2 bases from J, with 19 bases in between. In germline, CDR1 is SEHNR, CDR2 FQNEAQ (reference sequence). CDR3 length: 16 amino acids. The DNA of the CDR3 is TGTGCCAGCAGCCCGCAATCGCTGGCGTGGGCCTACGAGCAGTACTTC. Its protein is CASSPQSLAWAYEQYF.

The CDR3: CASSYVDRGADEQYF. The CDR3 bases are TGTGCCAGCAGTTACGTTGATAGGGGCGCCGACGAGCAGTACTTC. This chain connects TRBV6-2 or TRBV6-3 to TRBJ2-7, with D possibly matching TRBD1 (5 bases). The germline V and J ends were trimmed by 2 bases and 5 bases, with 16 bases remaining between them. The V gene's germline CDR1 is MNHEY and CDR2 SVGEGT. The CDR3 consists of 15 residues.

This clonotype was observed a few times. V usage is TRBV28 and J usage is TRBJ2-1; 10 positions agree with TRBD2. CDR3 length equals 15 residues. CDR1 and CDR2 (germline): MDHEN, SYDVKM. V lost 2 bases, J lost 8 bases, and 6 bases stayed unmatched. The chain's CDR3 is CASSLVLAGIYEQFF. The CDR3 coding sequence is TGTGCCAGCAGTTTAGTACTAGCGGGGATCTATGAGCAGTTCTTC.

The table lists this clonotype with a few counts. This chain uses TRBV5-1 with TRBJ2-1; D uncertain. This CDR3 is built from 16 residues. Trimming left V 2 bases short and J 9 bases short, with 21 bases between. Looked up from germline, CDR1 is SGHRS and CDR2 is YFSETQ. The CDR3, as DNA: TGCGCCAGCAGCTTAAATCTGGGCGATTTAGGTAGTGAGCAGTTCTTC. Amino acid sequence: CASSLNLGDLGSEQFF.

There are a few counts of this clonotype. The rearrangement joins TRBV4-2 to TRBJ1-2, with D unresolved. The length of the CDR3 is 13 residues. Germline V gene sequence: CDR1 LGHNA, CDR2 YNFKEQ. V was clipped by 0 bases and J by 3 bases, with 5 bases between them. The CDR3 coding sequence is TGTGCCAGCAGCCAAGAACGGTACTATGGCTACACCTTC. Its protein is CASSQERYYGYTF.

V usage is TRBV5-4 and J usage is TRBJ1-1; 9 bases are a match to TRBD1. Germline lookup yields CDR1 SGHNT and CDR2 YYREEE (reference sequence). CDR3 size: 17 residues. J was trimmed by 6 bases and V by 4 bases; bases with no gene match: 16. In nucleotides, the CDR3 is TGTGCCAGCAGCCCCCCCGTGGGACAGGGTAGTATCGCTGAAGCTTTCTTT. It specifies CASSPPVGQGSIAEAFF.

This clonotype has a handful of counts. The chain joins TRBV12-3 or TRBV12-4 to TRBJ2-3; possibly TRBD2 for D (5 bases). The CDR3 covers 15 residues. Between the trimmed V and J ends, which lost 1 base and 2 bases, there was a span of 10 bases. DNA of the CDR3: TGTGCCAGCAGTTTAGGACTACCTCCCACAGATACGCAGTATTTT. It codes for CASSLGLPPTDTQYF.

The CDR3 spells CSARDRASGGGNTGELFF. The CDR3 nucleotides are TGCAGTGCTAGAGATCGGGCTAGCGGGGGGGGGAACACCGGGGAGCTGTTTTTT. This sequence joins TRBV20-1 and TRBJ2-2; TRBD2 matches at 12 bases. Germline-derived CDR1 and CDR2 are DFQATT and SNEGSKA (reference sequence). V shed 0 bases, J shed 1 base, and the junction held 6 bases outside the gene matches. The CDR3 has 18 residues.

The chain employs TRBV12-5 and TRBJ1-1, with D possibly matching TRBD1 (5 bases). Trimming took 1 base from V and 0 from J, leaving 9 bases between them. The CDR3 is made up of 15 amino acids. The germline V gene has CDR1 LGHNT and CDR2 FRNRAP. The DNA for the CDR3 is TGTGCTAGTGGTTTGGACAGGCCCATGAACACTGAAGCTTTCTTT. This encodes CASGLDRPMNTEAFF.

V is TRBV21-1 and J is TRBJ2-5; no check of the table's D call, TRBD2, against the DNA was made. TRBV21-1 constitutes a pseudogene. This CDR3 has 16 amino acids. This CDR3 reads CASSKAGHLVEETQYF. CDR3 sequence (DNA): TGTGCCAGCAGCAAAGCGGGACACCTAGTCGAAGAGACCCAGTACTTC.

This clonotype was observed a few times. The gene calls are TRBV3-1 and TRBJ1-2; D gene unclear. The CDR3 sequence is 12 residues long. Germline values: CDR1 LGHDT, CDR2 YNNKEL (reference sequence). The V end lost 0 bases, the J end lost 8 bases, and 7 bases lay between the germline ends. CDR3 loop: CASSQEGWGYTF. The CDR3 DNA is TGTGCCAGCAGCCAAGAAGGGTGGGGCTACACCTTC.

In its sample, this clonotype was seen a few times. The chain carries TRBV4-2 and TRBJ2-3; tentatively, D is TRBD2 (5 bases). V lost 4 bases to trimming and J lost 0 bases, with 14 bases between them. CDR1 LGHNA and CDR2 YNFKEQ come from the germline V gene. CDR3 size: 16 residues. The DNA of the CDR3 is TGTGCCAGCAGCCCGGACCGGGAACTTAGCACAGATACGCAGTATTTT. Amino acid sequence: CASSPDRELSTDTQYF.

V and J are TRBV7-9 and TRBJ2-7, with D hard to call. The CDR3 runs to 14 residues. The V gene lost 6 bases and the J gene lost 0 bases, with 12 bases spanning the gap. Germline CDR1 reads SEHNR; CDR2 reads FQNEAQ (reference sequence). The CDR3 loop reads CASRRSFSSYEQYF. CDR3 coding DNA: TGTGCCAGCAGAAGGAGTTTCAGCTCCTACGAGCAGTACTTC.

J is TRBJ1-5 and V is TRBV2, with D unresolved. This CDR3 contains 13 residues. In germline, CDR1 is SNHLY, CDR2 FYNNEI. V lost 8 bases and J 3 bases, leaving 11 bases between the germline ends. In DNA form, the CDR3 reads TGTGCCAGCGCACGCAGCTACAATCAGCCCCAGCATTTT. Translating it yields CASARSYNQPQHF.

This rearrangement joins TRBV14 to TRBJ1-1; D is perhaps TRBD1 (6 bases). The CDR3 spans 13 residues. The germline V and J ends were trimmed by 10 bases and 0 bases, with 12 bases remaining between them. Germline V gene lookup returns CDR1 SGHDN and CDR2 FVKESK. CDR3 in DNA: TGTGCCACCGGCCGGGGGCTGAACACTGAAGCTTTCTTT. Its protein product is CATGRGLNTEAFF.

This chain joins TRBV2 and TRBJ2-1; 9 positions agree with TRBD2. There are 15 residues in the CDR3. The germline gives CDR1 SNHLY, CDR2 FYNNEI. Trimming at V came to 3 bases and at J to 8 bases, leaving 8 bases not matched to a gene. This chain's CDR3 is CASSDGTSTSDEQFF. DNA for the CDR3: TGTGCCAGCAGTGATGGGACTAGCACAAGTGATGAGCAGTTCTTC.